This T cell receptor beta chain was captured by sequencing in a study of cytomegalovirus exposure and HLA in healthy donors. Whole-study context: Sequencing of around 200 million T cells in an earlier analysis found 90 million to 120 million unique TCR beta sequences. Notes on the study in general: The study recorded more than 150 TCR beta chains that were cytomegalovirus-associated. With further analysis later on, most CMV-associated TCR beta chains appeared HLA-restricted.

Deletions cut 0 bases from V and 5 bases from J, with 18 bases between. Germline CDR1 is SGHDT and CDR2 is YYEEEE. The CDR3 length is 16 residues. Vbeta (60) and Jbeta (13) primers were used in the PCR. Per the study methods: Around 12 million of about 80 million unique TCR beta chains were shared, per a later count. Libraries were prepared by immunoSEQ multiplex PCR; TCRdb keeps only in-frame clonotypes and omits some of them. Clonal size and the V and J genes are those of that table, whereas D and trimming came from the DNA. The table records about 210,000 clones, approximately 83% of them present only once. To note about this clone: Its cognate antigen is unknown.

The sequence was collected from a woman aged 50 to 60 in good health and CMV-seropositive. The sequencing input was PBMCs. The chain uses TRBV5-6 and TRBJ2-7; D call uncertain. The DNA of the CDR3 is TGTGCCAGCAGCTTGGTAGCTAGTAGGATATTCAACGAGCAGTACTTC. Translated: CASSLVASRIFNEQYF.